Included here is one T cell receptor (beta chain) sequence, with context. This entry belongs to a study of T cell responses to AZD1222 COVID-19 vaccine. The repertoire was sequenced with immunoSEQ multiplex PCR; TCRdb's copy has only in-frame clones and lacks some. This sample has over 150,000 clones; almost 90% occur once, and the top ten carry about 0.53%. V lost 1 base and J 0 bases, leaving 10 bases between the germline ends. Germline V gives CDR1 LNHDA, CDR2 SQIVND (reference sequence). This CDR3 is 15 amino acids long. The sample was peripheral blood, taken on day 0 of AZD1222 vaccination. The TCR sequence derives from an adult in good health. The rearrangement links TRBV19 to TRBJ2-7; D call uncertain. CDR3 sequence: CASSIGWVRSYEQYF. CDR3 bases: TGTGCCAGTAGTATAGGGTGGGTGCGCTCCTACGAGCAGTACTTC. Filled out from reference TRBV19 and TRBJ2-7, the complete variable domain reads DGGITQSPKYLFRKEGQNVTLSCEQNLNHDAMYWYRQDPGQGLRLIYYSQIVNDFQKGDIAEGYSVSREKKESFPLTVTSAQKNPTAFYLCASSIGWVRSYEQYFGPGTRLTVT.